These 30 T cell receptor delta chains came from one sample sequenced in a study of gamma-delta T cells after stem cell transplantation (TCRdb year 2016). The library was obtained by RT-PCR. TCRdb lists the instrument as Illumina MiSeq. TCRdb reran clone calling on the public reads with CATT; rows sharing one DNA sequence were then combined. Within this sample are some 970 delta-chain clones, with 3.5% to 4.5% of them counted one time only. The ten largest clones add up to 51% of the sample. The material sequenced was gamma-delta T cells. The receptors shown here come from a human donor. It is not recorded whose cells these are; they may come from a transplant donor.

This clone was found a few times. TCRdb pairs this DNA with a much larger clone's protein that differs at residue 16, likely a read error; the protein shown was translated from the DNA. The chain recombines TRDV2 with TRDJ1; 8 positions match TRDD3. This CDR3 spans 18 amino acids. Per the germline V gene, CDR1 is GEAIGNYY and CDR2 is EKD. The CDR3 loop reads CACDTVSRGIWYTDKPIF. The CDR3 DNA is TGTGCCTGTGACACCGTCTCCCGGGGGATATGGTACACCGATAAACCCATCTTT.

In this sample, this clone turned up a few times. With only one base between it and a far larger clone, this is likely a read error. This same CDR3 is encoded by further DNA sequences in the sample. The chain employs TRDV2 and TRDJ1; TRDD3 matches at 8 bases. CDR3 length: 18 amino acids. Germline V gene lookup returns CDR1 GEAIGNYY and CDR2 EKD. CDR3: CACDTLVTGGQYTDKLIF. For the CDR3, the DNA is TGCGCCTGTGACACGTTGGTTACTGGGGGCCAGTACACCGATAAACTCATCTTT.

Of note for this clone: This DNA's translation and the protein TCRdb lists, from a much larger clone, do not match at residue 10, likely due to a read error; the protein shown is translated from the DNA. The rearrangement joins TRDV2 to TRDJ3, with 9 nucleotides matching TRDD3. This CDR3 has 20 residues. The germline CDR1 and CDR2 sequences are GEAIGNYY and EKD. The J segment lost 0 bases and the V segment lost 0 bases, leaving 8 bases of the junction unmatched. In nucleotides, the CDR3 is TGTGCCTGTGACACCGTTCTGGGGGATGCGAGCTCCTGGGACACCCGACAGATGTTTTTC. This sequence encodes CACDTVLGDASSWDTRQMFF.

Sample share makes this clone hyperexpanded. The sample contains more than one DNA sequence encoding this CDR3. This chain links TRDV2 with TRDJ1; TRDD3 might be the D (5 bases). V dropped 0 bases and J dropped 0 bases, with 7 bases sitting between them. The germline CDR1 and CDR2 sequences are GEAIGNYY and EKD. The CDR3 loop spans 14 amino acids. The CDR3 is CACDTVGNTDKLIF. The CDR3, as DNA: TGTGCCTGTGACACCGTGGGGAACACCGATAAACTCATCTTT.

This clone was recorded a few times. A far larger clone differs by one base, so this is likely a read error. At the DNA level, this CDR3 is encoded by other sequences in the same sample as well. The gene calls are TRDV2 and TRDJ1; 9 bases are shared with TRDD3. V was pared by 3 bases and J by 6 bases, with 16 bases of the junction left unmatched. CDR1 GEAIGNYY and CDR2 EKD come from the germline V gene. The CDR3 is 17 amino acids. The chain's CDR3 is CACDALLGDSGPYKLIF. CDR3 nucleotides: TGTGCCTGTGACGCCTTGCTGGGGGATTCTGGACCATATAAACTCATCTTT.

A remark on this clone: Given a far larger clone just one base away, this is likely a sequencing read error. This same CDR3 is encoded by further DNA sequences in the sample. This chain links TRDV2 with TRDJ1, with D possibly TRDD3 on 6 matching bases. Trimming took 1 base from V and 0 from J, leaving 29 bases between them. This CDR3 has 21 residues. The V gene's germline CDR1 is GEAIGNYY and CDR2 EKD. This chain's CDR3 is CACDTVKPVGGPNLYTDKLIF. CDR3 coding DNA: TGTGCCTGTGACACTGTAAAACCTGTAGGGGGACCAAACCTGTACACCGATAAACTCATCTTT.

This clone was picked up a small number of times. This could be a read error, since a much larger clone is one nucleotide away. Additional DNA sequences in this sample encode the identical CDR3. The rearrangement uses TRDV1 and TRDJ3; TRDD3 aligns across 13 bases. The CDR3 sequence is 22 residues long. Germline trimming cut 3 bases from V and 2 bases from J; bases unmatched to any gene: 13. Germline CDR1 TSWWSYY, CDR2 QGS. CDR3 region: CALGEPLSDWGIRAWDTRQMFF. The CDR3 DNA is TGTGCTCTTGGGGAGCCCCTGTCGGACTGGGGGATACGTGCCTGGGACACCCGACAGATGTTTTTC.

This clone was detected a few times. With a much larger clone just one base away, this may be a read error. The rearrangement joins TRDV2 to TRDJ1; 8 bases are shared with TRDD3. The length of the CDR3 is 18 residues. J gave up 3 bases and V 0 bases, and 14 bases lay outside the gene matches. The germline CDR1 and CDR2 sequences are GEAIGNYY and EKD. The CDR3 region is CACDTVSRGIWYADKLIF. The CDR3 nucleotides are TGTGCCTGTGACACCGTCTCCCGGGGGATATGGTACGCCGATAAACTCATCTTT.

Only a few counts were recorded for this clone. Translating this DNA gives a protein that differs at residue 14 from the TCRdb one, which belongs to a much larger clone; a read error is likely, and the protein shown is this translation. The chain links TRDV2 to TRDJ1, with TRDD3 matching over 12 bases. CDR1 is GEAIGNYY, CDR2 EKD, per germline. The CDR3 has 16 amino acids. The CDR3 here is CACDALLGDTADKPIF. The CDR3 bases are TGTGCCTGTGACGCCTTACTGGGGGATACTGCCGATAAACCCATCTTT.

Details on this clone: This is likely an artifact of a read error, given a far larger clone one base away. The CDR3 here is CAYDTWGTDKLIF. CDR3 in DNA: TGTGCCTATGACACCTGGGGGACCGATAAACTCATCTTT. The chain joins TRDV2 to TRDJ1, with 7 bases fitting TRDD3. Germline values: CDR1 GEAIGNYY, CDR2 EKD. The CDR3 totals 13 residues.

This clone was seen only a few times. It is likely a read error: a sequence one base away is far more abundant. Other DNA sequences of this sample code for an identical CDR3. The chain combines TRDV2 with TRDJ1, with D perhaps being TRDD2 or TRDD3 (5 bases each). The CDR3 sequence is 22 residues long. Looked up from germline, CDR1 is GEAIGNYY and CDR2 is EKD. V was shortened by 3 bases and J by 0 bases, with 34 bases between the two germline ends. The CDR3 DNA follows: TGTGCCTGTGACCCAATTGGTCAAACTGGAGGTTCCTCAGGACCGCACACCGATAAACTCATCTTT. Translating it yields CACDPIGQTGGSSGPHTDKLIF.

In regard to this clone: The mismatch at residue 7 between this DNA's translation and the TCRdb protein of a much larger clone likely reflects a read error; the protein shown is translated from the DNA. The chain couples TRDV2 to TRDJ1; D perhaps matches TRDD3 (6 bases). The V gene lost 1 base and the J gene lost 0 bases, with 17 bases spanning the gap. The CDR3 has 17 amino acids. From germline, CDR1 is GEAIGNYY and CDR2 EKD. DNA of the CDR3: TGTGCCTGTGACACACTGAGGGATAAACGGGACACCGATAAACTCATCTTT. Amino acid sequence: CACDTLRDKRDTDKLIF.

This clone was observed a few times. Since a far larger clone is one base different, this is likely a read error. The chain couples TRDV2 to TRDJ1, with D possibly TRDD3 on 5 matching bases. Germline CDR1 reads GEAIGNYY; CDR2 reads EKD. CDR3 length: 15 residues. V lost 3 bases, J lost 5 bases, and 18 bases lay in between. CDR3 amino acids: CACDAVIGERDKLIF. In DNA, the CDR3 is TGTGCCTGTGACGCCGTAATTGGGGAGAGGGATAAACTCATCTTT.

By share, this clone ranks as large. The identical CDR3 is also encoded by other nucleotide sequences in the sample. CDR3 amino acids: CACDALLGDTADKLIF. The CDR3, as DNA: TGTGCCTGTGACGCCTTACTGGGGGATACTGCCGATAAACTCATCTTT. The rearrangement joins TRDV2 to TRDJ1; 12 positions match TRDD3. Per germline, CDR1 GEAIGNYY and CDR2 EKD. The ends lost 3 bases at V and 3 bases at J; junction bases unmatched: 7. CDR3 size: 16 residues.

This clone turned up a few times. A read error likely explains why the TCRdb protein, taken from a much larger clone, differs from this DNA's translation at residue 11; the protein shown is translated from the DNA. The chain uses TRDV2 and TRDJ1, with 10 bases identical to TRDD3. The germline gives CDR1 GEAIGNYY, CDR2 EKD. The CDR3 totals 17 residues. Trimming took 3 bases from V and 6 from J; bases not matched to a gene: 15. The CDR3 reads CACDALLGDSEPYKLIF. The DNA for the CDR3 is TGTGCCTGTGACGCCTTACTGGGGGATTCTGAACCATATAAACTCATCTTT.

The sample holds a few counts of this clone. A far larger clone is one base from this, pointing to a likely read error. Other nucleotide sequences in the sample specify the same CDR3. This chain joins TRDV2 and TRDJ1; a possible D gene is TRDD2 (8 bases). This CDR3 spans 20 amino acids. Germline assignment: CDR1 GEAIGNYY and CDR2 EKD. The V end was cut by 0 bases, the J end by 1 base, with 26 bases between. The CDR3 loop is CACDTVSFLKAGGITDKLIF. The CDR3, as DNA: TGTGCCTGTGACACCGTTTCCTTCCTAAAGGCTGGGGGGATCACCGATAAACTCATCTTT.

Of note for this clone: TCRdb's protein, taken from a much larger clone, differs from this DNA's translation at residue 13, likely owing to a read error; the protein displayed comes from the DNA. V is TRDV2 and J is TRDJ1; no clear D gene. In germline, CDR1 is GEAIGNYY, CDR2 EKD. The CDR3 loop spans 15 amino acids. In DNA form, the CDR3 reads TGTGCCTGTGACACCGTGGAGGGGTTTGGCGATAAATTCATCTTT. This gives the protein CACDTVEGFGDKFIF.

This clone showed up just a few times. Given a much more abundant clone one base away, this may be a read error. Other DNA sequences in this sample translate to the same CDR3. The V and J genes are TRDV2 and TRDJ1; 7 positions agree with TRDD3. CDR3 length equals 15 residues. Germline V gene sequence: CDR1 GEAIGNYY, CDR2 EKD. The CDR3 coding sequence is TGTGCCTGCGACACCGTGCTGGGGGTCCCCCCGAAACTCATCTTT. This translates into CACDTVLGVPPKLIF.

As concerns this clone: The protein TCRdb gives is from a much larger clone and does not agree with this DNA's translation at residue 8, likely a read error; the protein shown here comes from the DNA. The chain joins TRDV2 to TRDJ1, with 8 bases lining up with TRDD3. Germline CDR1 GEAIGNYY, CDR2 EKD. The CDR3 is 18 residues long. With 3 bases clipped from V and 4 bases from J, the junction kept 18 bases outside the gene matches. As DNA, the CDR3 is TGTGCCTGTGACCAACTGGGGGCTACGGGTAAAATTCTCGATAAACTCATCTTT. This gives the protein CACDQLGATGKILDKLIF.

Relative to its sample, this clone is medium-sized. A far larger clone is one nucleotide away, so this likely arose from a read error. The chain is built from TRDV2 and TRDJ1; a weak D match, TRDD3 (5 bases). Germline-derived CDR1 and CDR2 are GEAIGNYY and EKD. The CDR3 length is 14 residues. The CDR3 protein is CACGTVGNTDKLIF. The CDR3, as DNA: TGTGCCTGTGGCACCGTGGGGAACACCGATAAACTCATCTTT.

This clone turned up a few times. The protein held in TCRdb is that of a much larger clone and does not match this DNA's translation at residue 6, likely because of a read error; the protein shown is translated from the DNA. V is TRDV2 and J is TRDJ1; 8 nucleotides agree with TRDD3. Germline CDR1 and CDR2: GEAIGNYY and EKD. After removal of 0 bases from V and 6 bases from J, the junction contained 23 bases not matched to a gene. The CDR3 sequence is 20 residues long. CDR3 DNA: TGTGCCTGTGACACCCCCTCTGGGGGACCCCCCCGAGAACACTTCCATAAACTCATCTTT. It is translated as CACDTPSGGPPREHFHKLIF.

Notes on this clone: Just one base apart from a much larger clone, this may be a read error. This chain joins TRDV2 and TRDJ1; 13 nucleotides align to TRDD3. Germline V CDR1 and CDR2: GEAIGNYY, EKD. The CDR3 runs to 19 residues. The CDR3 here is CACDTVTGGYARGTDILIF. CDR3 sequence (DNA): TGTGCCTGTGACACCGTTACTGGGGGATACGCGAGGGGGACCGATATACTCATCTTT.

By share, this clone counts as medium-sized. This chain connects TRDV2 to TRDJ3; a possible D gene is TRDD3 (5 bases). This CDR3 spans 18 amino acids. The V and J ends lost 0 bases and 0 bases respectively, with 11 bases between them. CDR1 GEAIGNYY and CDR2 EKD come from the germline V gene. This CDR3 reads CACDTAGTHSWDTRQMFF. CDR3 DNA sequence: TGTGCCTGTGACACCGCTGGGACCCACTCCTGGGACACCCGACAGATGTTTTTC.

To note about this clone: A far larger clone is just one base off, so this is likely a read error. The chain employs TRDV2 and TRDJ1, with 12 positions matching TRDD3. V dropped 0 bases and J dropped 0; count of bases not matched to a gene: 10. In germline, CDR1 is GEAIGNYY, CDR2 EKD. This CDR3 is built from 19 residues. The CDR3 nucleotides read TGTGCCTGTGACACCGGGAGCACTGGGGGATACACGAACACCGATAAACTCATCTTT. Translating it yields CACDTGSTGGYTNTDKLIF.

This clone was seen only a few times. A read error is likely here: a far larger clone is one base away. The same CDR3 is also encoded by other DNA sequences in this sample. The V and J genes are TRDV2 and TRDJ1; TRDD3 matches 9 bases. Per germline, CDR1 GEAIGNYY and CDR2 EKD. The CDR3 spans 14 residues. The CDR3 is CASDKLGDTDKLIF. The CDR3 nucleotides are TGTGCCTCTGACAAACTGGGGGACACCGATAAGCTCATCTTT.

This clone is large (0.1 to 1%) within its sample. The chain combines TRDV2 with TRDJ1, with TRDD3 identical over 11 bases. Germline trimming cut 3 bases from V and 7 bases from J; bases unmatched to any gene: 21. This CDR3 spans 19 amino acids. Germline CDR1 GEAIGNYY, CDR2 EKD. The CDR3 DNA reads TGTGCCTGTGACCCCATGCCCGGTCTGGGGGATACCGGAGGGTCTAAACTCATCTTT. As protein: CACDPMPGLGDTGGSKLIF.

Comments on this clone: A far bigger clonotype differs at one base, so this is likely a read error. Other DNA sequences of this sample code for an identical CDR3. V and J are TRDV2 and TRDJ1, with D possibly matching TRDD3 (6 bases). There are 18 residues in the CDR3. Trimming removed 3 bases from V and 0 bases from J, with 22 bases in between. Germline V gene lookup returns CDR1 GEAIGNYY and CDR2 EKD. The CDR3, as DNA: TGTGCCTGTGACCCGCTTCGGCGGGGGGAAACATACACCGATAAACTCATCTTT. As protein: CACDPLRRGETYTDKLIF.

This clone showed up just a few times. The protein in TCRdb stems from a much larger clone and differs at residue 10 from this DNA's translation, likely a read error; here the protein is translated from the DNA. The chain employs TRDV2 and TRDJ1, with unresolved D. CDR3 size: 21 residues. Per germline, CDR1 GEAIGNYY and CDR2 EKD. V lost 0 bases, J lost 0 bases, and 28 bases lay in between. This chain's CDR3 is CACDTVKPVVGPNLYTDKLIF. CDR3 nucleotides: TGTGCCTGTGACACCGTAAAACCTGTAGTGGGACCAAACCTGTACACCGATAAACTCATCTTT.

This clone is deemed large. The sample contains more than one DNA sequence encoding this CDR3. J is TRDJ1 and V is TRDV2; 9 positions agree with TRDD3. Germline V gives CDR1 GEAIGNYY, CDR2 EKD. V lost 4 bases and J lost 7; bases outside the gene matches: 18. This CDR3 has 17 residues. CDR3 protein: CACELLGEQIGYRKLIF. CDR3 nucleotides: TGTGCCTGTGAATTACTGGGGGAACAAATAGGGTATCGTAAACTCATCTTT.

A few counts support this clone. A far larger clone is a single base away, which makes a read error likely. Different DNA sequences within this sample yield the same CDR3. This chain links TRDV2 with TRDJ1, with D uncertain. Germline V lookup: CDR1 GEAIGNYY, CDR2 EKD. The CDR3 consists of 14 residues. With 3 bases removed from V and 0 bases from J, the gap between germline ends came to 10 bases. The CDR3 spells CACDLLSDTDKLIF. CDR3 nucleotides: TGTGCCTGTGACCTCCTTTCTGACACCGATAAACTCATCTTT.